Shown below are 29 T cell receptor beta chains from a single sample sequenced in a study of beta chain features in type 1 diabetes. No cognate antigen is known for these TCRs. Study outcomes and limitations: Type 1 diabetes patients had moderately but significantly shorter TCRB CDR3s in all four CD4+ subsets.

TCRB transcripts that were expressed got sequenced, as all of the isolated RNA had been reverse transcribed. TCRdb's table, derived via immunoSEQ multiplex PCR, lists solely in-frame clones and lacks some. The sample contains 500,000 to 800,000 clones, 9.5% to 15% of which appear only once. Sequencing was done on a sample of naive CD4+ T cells from blood. The receptor source for this set is a man aged 25 to 40 with type 1 diabetes.

The gene calls are TRBV10-2 and TRBJ2-3; D uncertain. Germline V gene data show CDR1 as WSHSY and CDR2 as SAAADI. The V gene lost 7 bases and the J gene lost 0 bases, with 5 bases spanning the gap. The CDR3 is 12 amino acids. Written as DNA, the CDR3 is TGCGCCAGCACTACGAGCACAGATACGCAGTATTTT. Translated, it gives CASTTSTDTQYF.

This clone was detected a few times. The chain is built from TRBV5-1 and TRBJ2-7, with TRBD1 as a possible D gene (6 bases). The CDR3 length is 14 residues. V was clipped by 3 bases and J by 2 bases, with 12 bases between them. The V gene's germline CDR1 is SGHRS and CDR2 YFSETQ. CDR3 sequence (DNA): TGCGCCAGCAGCTCGGCAGGGGCGACCTACGAGCAGTACTTC. Translated: CASSSAGATYEQYF.

This clone turned up a few times. V gene TRBV18 combines with J gene TRBJ1-5; D uncertain. Germline-derived CDR1 and CDR2 are KGHSH and LQKENI. V lost 2 bases and J 2 bases, leaving 7 bases between the germline ends. The CDR3 covers 14 residues. The CDR3 DNA sequence: TGTGCCAGCTCACCAGGTTCTCGCAATCAGCCCCAGCATTTT. This translates into CASSPGSRNQPQHF.

This clone has more than one count but fewer than ten. The CDR3 spells CSFGTGDEKLFF. The CDR3 nucleotides read TGCAGCTTCGGGACAGGGGATGAAAAACTGTTTTTT. This chain uses TRBV29-1 with TRBJ1-4, with 10 nucleotides matching TRBD1. Germline-derived CDR1 and CDR2 are SQVTM and ANQGSEA. V dropped 8 bases and J dropped 6; count of bases not matched to a gene: 3. The CDR3 totals 12 residues.

The rearrangement uses TRBV7-2 and TRBJ1-2; 7 positions agree with TRBD1. The J segment lost 4 bases and the V segment lost 5 bases, leaving 10 bases of the junction unmatched. Germline V gene data show CDR1 as SGHTA and CDR2 as FQGNSA. This CDR3 spans 15 amino acids. CDR3 sequence reads: CASSQQGTNPYGYTF. CDR3 DNA: TGTGCCAGCAGCCAACAGGGGACCAATCCCTATGGCTACACCTTC.

This chain uses TRBV4-2 with TRBJ2-6; no reliable D call. The CDR3 is 16 amino acids. The V end lost 0 bases, the J end lost 2 bases, and 8 bases lay between the germline ends. Germline assignment: CDR1 LGHNA and CDR2 YNFKEQ. The CDR3 bases are TGTGCCAGCAGCCAAGACTCAGCACCTGGGGCCAACGTCCTGACTTTC. Translation gives CASSQDSAPGANVLTF.

This clone has a handful of counts. The gene calls are TRBV7-2 and TRBJ2-1; no clear D. Looked up from germline, CDR1 is SGHTA and CDR2 is FQGNSA. This CDR3 comprises 14 residues. V gave up 2 bases and J gave up 8 bases, with 13 bases separating them. CDR3 amino acids: CASSLIPPSDEQFF. The CDR3 nucleotides are TGTGCCAGCAGCTTAATCCCTCCTTCGGATGAGCAGTTCTTC.

This sequence joins TRBV7-2 and TRBJ2-3; D is uncertain. Germline CDR1 and CDR2: SGHTA and FQGNSA. Between the trimmed V and J ends, which lost 4 bases and 6 bases, there was a span of 8 bases. CDR3 length: 12 residues. The CDR3, as DNA: TGTGCCAGCAGCTCCCTGTTGGATACGCAGTATTTT. It encodes CASSSLLDTQYF.

A few counts support this clone. Other DNA sequences in the sample encode the same CDR3. The chain is built from TRBV5-6 and TRBJ2-7; D gene unclear. Trimming cost V 3 bases and J 1 base, with 8 bases left between them. CDR1 is SGHDT and CDR2 is YYEEEE in the germline V gene. The CDR3 is 13 amino acids. CDR3 bases: TGTGCCAGCAGCTCTGGACGGTCCTACGAGCAGTACTTC. Its translation: CASSSGRSYEQYF.

V and J are TRBV5-5 and TRBJ1-6; D not resolved. The CDR3 has 14 amino acids. Trimming pared 0 bases from V and 10 bases from J, leaving 11 bases between. The germline V gene has CDR1 SGHKS and CDR2 YYEKEE (reference sequence). In DNA, the CDR3 is TGTGCCAGCAGCTTGGTTCCGGGTGACTCACCCCTCCACTTT. Amino acid sequence: CASSLVPGDSPLHF.

This chain joins TRBV7-2 and TRBJ1-1, with TRBD1 matching over 8 bases. The J segment lost 5 bases and the V segment lost 5 bases, leaving 1 base of the junction unmatched. The CDR3 spans 12 residues. CDR1 and CDR2 (germline): SGHTA, FQGNSA. The CDR3 protein is CASSRTGTEAFF. The CDR3 bases are TGTGCCAGCAGCAGGACAGGGACTGAAGCTTTCTTT.

This clone was counted a few times. The chain employs TRBV27 and TRBJ1-6; 7 nucleotides line up with TRBD1. CDR1 MNHEY and CDR2 SMNVEV come from the germline V gene (reference sequence). The CDR3 is 14 residues long. The V segment lost 5 bases and the J segment 5 bases; nucleotides outside the gene matches: 3. DNA of the CDR3: TGTGCCAGCAGTCTGACAGGGCATAATTCACCCCTCCACTTT. Its protein product is CASSLTGHNSPLHF.

The V call is TRBV25-1, the J call TRBJ2-7, with TRBD1 matching over 9 bases. The CDR3 length is 18 residues. The V gene end was trimmed by 4 bases and the J gene end by 3 bases; junction bases not matched to a gene: 16. Per germline, CDR1 MGHDK and CDR2 SYGVNS. The CDR3 DNA reads TGTGCCAGCAGTGGAATAAGGGAGGACAGGGGAACGGTCTACGAGCAGTACTTC. Protein sequence: CASSGIREDRGTVYEQYF.

This clone was counted a few times. V usage is TRBV28 and J usage is TRBJ2-2; 8 bases fit TRBD2. The CDR3 spans 17 residues. After removal of 4 bases from V and 4 bases from J, the junction contained 11 bases not matched to a gene. Germline loops: CDR1 MDHEN, CDR2 SYDVKM. CDR3 sequence: CASSSFPRTSSTGELFF. The DNA for the CDR3 is TGTGCCAGCAGTTCTTTCCCGAGGACTAGCAGCACCGGGGAGCTGTTTTTT.

This chain links TRBV5-5 with TRBJ1-2; D uncertain. Between the trimmed V and J ends, which lost 1 base and 1 base, there was a span of 5 bases. Germline V gene lookup returns CDR1 SGHKS and CDR2 YYEKEE (reference sequence). The CDR3 length is 13 residues. The CDR3 DNA reads as TGTGCCAGCAGCTTGATGAATAACTATGGCTACACCTTC. Translated: CASSLMNNYGYTF. The complete variable domain, with remaining parts taken from reference TRBV5-5 and TRBJ1-2, reads DAGVTQSPTHLIKTRGQQVTLRCSPISGHKSVSWYQQVLGQGPQFIFQYYEKEERGRGNFPDRFSARQFPNYSSELNVNALLLGDSALYLCASSLMNNYGYTFGSGTRLTVV.

CDR3 DNA sequence: TGTGCCAGCTCACGAATTGGACAGGGAAGCACAGATACGCAGTATTTT. It is translated as CASSRIGQGSTDTQYF. V and J are TRBV18 and TRBJ2-3; 8 nucleotides align to TRBD1. This CDR3 has 16 amino acids. Germline V gives CDR1 KGHSH, CDR2 LQKENI. V trimming: 4 bases; J trimming: 0 bases; junction bases outside the gene matches: 6.

This clone was observed a handful of times. The gene calls are TRBV6-5 and TRBJ2-3; 7 nucleotides agree with TRBD1. This CDR3 is built from 14 residues. CDR1 MNHEY and CDR2 SVGAGI come from the germline V gene. Trimming removed 5 bases from V and 2 bases from J; junction bases left unmatched: 4. The CDR3 coding sequence is TGTGCCAGCAGTACGGGACAGTCCACAGATACGCAGTATTTT. Its protein product is CASSTGQSTDTQYF.

The chain employs TRBV5-1 and TRBJ2-2; 10 bases map to TRBD2. V trimming: 1 base; J trimming: 9 bases; junction bases outside the gene matches: 9. The CDR3 spans 16 residues. CDR1 and CDR2 from the germline V gene are SGHRS and YFSETQ. As DNA, the CDR3 is TGCGCCAGCAGCTTGTCGTCTAGCGGGGGAACCAGGGAGCTGTTTTTT. This sequence encodes CASSLSSSGGTRELFF. Full variable domain (remainder filled in from reference TRBV5-1 and TRBJ2-2): KAGVTQTPRYLIKTRGQQVTLSCSPISGHRSVSWYQQTPGQGLQFLFEYFSETQRNKGNFPGRFSGRQFSNSRSEMNVSTLELGDSALYLCASSLSSSGGTRELFFGEGSRLTVL.

This clone has just a few counts. V gene TRBV6-1 combines with J gene TRBJ2-7; no clear D. V gave up 2 bases and J gave up 3 bases, with 11 bases separating them. Germline V gene lookup returns CDR1 MNHNS and CDR2 SASEGT. The CDR3 loop spans 14 amino acids. CDR3 sequence (DNA): TGTGCCAGCAGTGAATCGGGCACCATCTACGAGCAGTACTTC. Translating it yields CASSESGTIYEQYF.

In the case of this clone: The sample holds other DNA sequences that translate to the same CDR3. The J gene is TRBJ1-1, the V gene TRBV29-1; tentative D call: TRBD1 (6 bases). Trimming removed 6 bases at V and 1 base at J, with 12 bases between. Germline-derived CDR1 and CDR2 are SQVTM and ANQGSEA. The CDR3 spans 13 residues. CDR3 sequence (DNA): TGCAGCGTGTTGGGACAACCGAACACTGAAGCTTTCTTT. It translates to CSVLGQPNTEAFF.

This clone occurred a few times. The genes are TRBV7-3 and TRBJ2-5, with no clear D. The V gene's germline CDR1 is SGHTA and CDR2 FQGTGA. V dropped 2 bases and J dropped 7 bases, with 11 bases sitting between them. This CDR3 has 13 amino acids. The CDR3 nucleotides read TGTGCCAGCAGCTTACTCCCTTCCGGGACCCAGTACTTC. It specifies CASSLLPSGTQYF.

In regard to this clone: Other DNA sequences in this specimen translate into the identical CDR3. The chain joins TRBV20-1 to TRBJ2-7, with D unclear. V lost 1 base, J lost 4 bases, and 2 bases lay in between. The length of the CDR3 is 10 residues. Per the germline V gene, CDR1 is DFQATT and CDR2 is SNEGSKA (reference sequence). CDR3 sequence reads: CSARGYEQYF. CDR3 nucleotide sequence: TGCAGTGCTAGAGGATACGAGCAGTACTTC.

V gene TRBV15 combines with J gene TRBJ2-1; the D gene is possibly TRBD1 (6 bases). The germline CDR1 and CDR2 sequences are LNHNV and YYDKDF (reference sequence). There are 12 residues in the CDR3. V lost 5 bases and J lost 7, with 9 bases in between. This CDR3 is CATSQDRNEQFF. The CDR3 bases are TGTGCCACCAGCCAGGACAGAAATGAGCAGTTCTTC.

This clone was seen more than once but under ten times. This chain joins TRBV19 and TRBJ2-5; TRBD1 is a possible D gene (6 bases). CDR3 length: 13 amino acids. V lost 5 bases to trimming and J lost 4 bases, with 11 bases between them. Germline CDR1 LNHDA, CDR2 SQIVND (reference sequence). DNA for the CDR3: TGTGCCAGTAGTTCAGAGGGGGTAGAGACCCAGTACTTC. This codes for CASSSEGVETQYF.

In nucleotides, the CDR3 is TGCGCCAGCAGCCCCCTGGGACAGGACTATGGCTACACCTTC. Its protein product is CASSPLGQDYGYTF. The rearrangement links TRBV4-3 to TRBJ1-2; 8 nucleotides agree with TRBD1. The junction had 4 bases not matched to a gene; V was cut back by 4 bases and J by 3 bases. The CDR3 spans 14 residues. The V gene's germline CDR1 is LGHNA and CDR2 YSLEER.

The table lists this clone with a few counts. The rearrangement links TRBV9 to TRBJ1-1; D gene ambiguous. This CDR3 spans 15 amino acids. The ends were cut back, 0 bases at V and 1 base at J, with 10 bases in the middle. CDR1 is SGDLS, CDR2 YYNGEE, per germline. The CDR3 reads CASSVGGHQNTEAFF. In DNA, the CDR3 is TGTGCCAGCAGCGTAGGGGGTCATCAGAACACTGAAGCTTTCTTT.

This chain connects TRBV30 to TRBJ2-3; D call uncertain. Germline V lookup: CDR1 GTSNPN, CDR2 SVGIG (reference sequence). The CDR3 loop spans 11 amino acids. Trimming pared 5 bases from V and 6 bases from J, leaving 9 bases between. CDR3 nucleotides: TGTGCCTGGGCTCTTCTGGATACGCAGTATTTT. It encodes CAWALLDTQYF.

This chain links TRBV13 with TRBJ1-6; unclear D gene. This CDR3 has 17 amino acids. Germline CDR1 PRHDT, CDR2 FYEKMQ (reference sequence). V shed 5 bases and J shed 2 bases, with 16 bases lying between them. The CDR3 loop is CASSRKAYDPYNSPLHF. Written as DNA, the CDR3 is TGTGCCAGCAGCCGAAAAGCGTACGATCCCTATAATTCACCCCTCCACTTT.

The chain has TRBV5-6 and TRBJ2-7; TRBD1 matches 8 bases. In germline, CDR1 is SGHDT, CDR2 YYEEEE. Losses at the gene ends were 0 bases for V and 13 bases for J; bases not matched to a gene: 9. CDR3 length: 13 residues. Written as DNA, the CDR3 is TGTGCCAGCAGCTTGGATGTTCGGACAGGGCCTTACTTC. This encodes CASSLDVRTGPYF.